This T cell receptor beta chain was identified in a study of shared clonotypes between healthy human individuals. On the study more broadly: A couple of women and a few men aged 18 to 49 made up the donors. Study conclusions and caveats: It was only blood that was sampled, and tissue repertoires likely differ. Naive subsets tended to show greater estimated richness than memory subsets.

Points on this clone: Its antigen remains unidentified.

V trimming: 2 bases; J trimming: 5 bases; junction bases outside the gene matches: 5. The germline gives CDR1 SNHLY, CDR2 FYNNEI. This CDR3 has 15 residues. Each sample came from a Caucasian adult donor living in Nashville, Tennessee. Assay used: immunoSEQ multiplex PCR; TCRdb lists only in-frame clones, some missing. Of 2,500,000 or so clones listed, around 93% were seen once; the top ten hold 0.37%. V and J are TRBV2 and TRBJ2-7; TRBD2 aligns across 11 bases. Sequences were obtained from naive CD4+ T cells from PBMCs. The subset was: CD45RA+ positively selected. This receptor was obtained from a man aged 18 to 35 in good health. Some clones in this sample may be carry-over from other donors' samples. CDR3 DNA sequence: TGTGCCAGCAGTGAAAGTCGGGGACTAGCGGACGAGCAGTACTTC. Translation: CASSESRGLADEQYF. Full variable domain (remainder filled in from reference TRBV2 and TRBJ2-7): EPEVTQTPSHQVTQMGQEVILRCVPISNHLYFYWYRQILGQKVEFLVSFYNNEISEKSEIFDDQFSVERPDGSNFTLKIRSTKLEDSAMYFCASSESRGLADEQYFGPGTRLTVT.